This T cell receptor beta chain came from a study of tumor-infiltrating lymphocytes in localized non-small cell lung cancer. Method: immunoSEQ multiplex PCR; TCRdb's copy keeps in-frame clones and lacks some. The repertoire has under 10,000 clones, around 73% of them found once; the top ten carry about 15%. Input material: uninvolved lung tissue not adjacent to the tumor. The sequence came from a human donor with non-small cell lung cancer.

The CDR3 DNA reads TGTGCCAGCAGCTTGTGGCCGCCAGCTCGTGGCTACACCTTC. Protein sequence: CASSLWPPARGYTF. This rearrangement joins TRBV5-6 to TRBJ1-2; no clear D. V was pared by 1 base and J by 7 bases, with 14 bases between. Germline CDR1 reads SGHDT; CDR2 reads YYEEEE. There are 14 residues in the CDR3.